Listed below are T cell receptor beta chains from one sample, sequenced in a study of blood T cell repertoires in COVID-19. TCRdb's copy holds only in-frame clones and misses some; the assay was immunoSEQ multiplex PCR. The sample comprises about 160,000 clones, around 87% of which are singletons, and about a tenth rests with the top ten. Sequenced: peripheral blood. The receptors come from a woman in her 70s with COVID-19, enrolled during active disease. Both conserved end residues are part of each CDR3. D genes are given only for firm matches. The size of a clone is reported for some rows only, either as once, few or many, or as a class for expanded clones.

abundance: -; d_gene: -; j_gene: TRBJ2-2; v_gene: TRBV2; CDR3nt: TGTGCCAGCAGGCAAACTACCCTGAACACCGGGGAGCTGTTTTTT; CDR3aa: CASRQTTLNTGELFF
abundance: -; d_gene: -; j_gene: TRBJ2-5; v_gene: TRBV7-9; CDR3nt: TGTGCCAGCGGATTTTATGGGGGGGAGACCCAGTACTTC; CDR3aa: CASGFYGGETQYF
abundance: -; d_gene: TRBD1; j_gene: TRBJ1-2; v_gene: TRBV12-3/TRBV12-4; CDR3nt: TGTGCCAGCAGGCTGAACAGGGGGCACGGCTACACCTTC; CDR3aa: CASRLNRGHGYTF
abundance: -; d_gene: TRBD1; j_gene: TRBJ1-4; v_gene: TRBV5-6; CDR3nt: TGTGCCAGCAGTAGGGACAGGGTCGGGGAAAAACTGTTTTTT; CDR3aa: CASSRDRVGEKLFF
abundance: -; d_gene: TRBD2; j_gene: TRBJ2-7; v_gene: TRBV3-1/TRBV3-2; CDR3nt: TGTGCCAGCAGCCAAGATGTTATTAGCGGGGAGCAGTACTTC; CDR3aa: CASSQDVISGEQYF
abundance: -; d_gene: -; j_gene: TRBJ2-1; v_gene: TRBV28; CDR3nt: TGTGCCAGCAGGAGGGTTGGCCGCTACAATGAGCAGTTCTTC; CDR3aa: CASRRVGRYNEQFF
abundance: -; d_gene: -; j_gene: TRBJ2-7; v_gene: TRBV7-2; CDR3nt: TGTGCCAGCAGCGCCCGAGGCGGGCTACCCTACGAGCAGTACTTC; CDR3aa: CASSARGGLPYEQYF
abundance: -; d_gene: -; j_gene: TRBJ1-1; v_gene: TRBV19; CDR3nt: TGTGCCAGTACCCCCCGGGGGGGTGGGTACCTGAACACTGAAGCTTTCTTT; CDR3aa: CASTPRGGGYLNTEAFF
abundance: -; d_gene: TRBD1; j_gene: TRBJ2-5; v_gene: TRBV19; CDR3nt: TGTGCCAGTAGCAGGGACAGGACGCAAGAGACCCAGTACTTC; CDR3aa: CASSRDRTQETQYF
abundance: -; d_gene: TRBD1; j_gene: TRBJ1-1; v_gene: TRBV19; CDR3nt: TGTGCCAGTAGTTCGGGACAGGGGGCTAGGACTGAAGCTTTCTTT; CDR3aa: CASSSGQGARTEAFF
abundance: -; d_gene: TRBD2; j_gene: TRBJ2-5; v_gene: TRBV7-7; CDR3nt: TGTGCTAGCAGCCCGGGGACTAGCGGGGGAGAAGAGACCCAGTACTTC; CDR3aa: CASSPGTSGGEETQYF
abundance: -; d_gene: TRBD2; j_gene: TRBJ2-1; v_gene: TRBV7-9; CDR3nt: TGTGCCAGCAGCTCCCGGGGGGGTAACAATGAGCAGTTCTTC; CDR3aa: CASSSRGGNNEQFF
abundance: -; d_gene: -; j_gene: TRBJ1-2; v_gene: TRBV29-1; CDR3nt: TGCAGCGTTGAACGGTGGGAGGGGGACTATGGCTACACCTTC; CDR3aa: CSVERWEGDYGYTF
abundance: -; d_gene: -; j_gene: TRBJ1-3; v_gene: TRBV16; CDR3nt: TGTGCCAGCAGCCAATCGAGTAACACCATATATTTT; CDR3aa: CASSQSSNTIYF
abundance: few; d_gene: TRBD1; j_gene: TRBJ2-2; v_gene: TRBV6-5; CDR3nt: TGTGCCAGCAGCCCAACAGGGGCCACCGGGGAGCTGTTTTTT; CDR3aa: CASSPTGATGELFF
abundance: -; d_gene: -; j_gene: TRBJ2-1; v_gene: TRBV30; CDR3nt: TGTGCCTGGAGTCCTTCCCGGTCCAATGAGCAGTTCTTC; CDR3aa: CAWSPSRSNEQFF
abundance: -; d_gene: -; j_gene: TRBJ2-1; v_gene: TRBV9; CDR3nt: TGTGCCAGCAGCGCAACAGACGGTTATTCCTACAATGAGCAGTTCTTC; CDR3aa: CASSATDGYSYNEQFF
abundance: -; d_gene: TRBD1; j_gene: TRBJ1-2; v_gene: TRBV9; CDR3nt: TGTGCCAGCAGCGCTGGACAGGGGGCGTTTGGCTACACCTTC; CDR3aa: CASSAGQGAFGYTF
abundance: -; d_gene: TRBD1; j_gene: TRBJ1-2; v_gene: TRBV7-9; CDR3nt: TGTGCCAGCAGCCGGGACAGGGATGGGTATGGCTACACCTTC; CDR3aa: CASSRDRDGYGYTF
abundance: -; d_gene: -; j_gene: TRBJ2-7; v_gene: TRBV28; CDR3nt: TGTGCCAGCGGCGACAGGCGTCCCTCTTACGAGCAGTACTTC; CDR3aa: CASGDRRPSYEQYF
abundance: -; d_gene: -; j_gene: TRBJ2-1; v_gene: TRBV5-1; CDR3nt: TGCGCCAGCAGCCCGGCGGACAGCTTTAAAACGCGTGAGCAGTTCTTC; CDR3aa: CASSPADSFKTREQFF
abundance: -; d_gene: TRBD1; j_gene: TRBJ1-4; v_gene: TRBV6-5; CDR3nt: TGTGCCAGCAGCAACAGACAGGGAACTAATGAAAAACTGTTTTTT; CDR3aa: CASSNRQGTNEKLFF
abundance: -; d_gene: -; j_gene: TRBJ1-6; v_gene: TRBV28; CDR3nt: TGTGCCAGCAGTTGGGGGCTTAGCTCCTATAATTCACCCCTCCACTTT; CDR3aa: CASSWGLSSYNSPLHF
abundance: -; d_gene: TRBD1; j_gene: TRBJ2-1; v_gene: TRBV7-7; CDR3nt: TGTGCTAGCAGCCCACAGGGGGGCGCCTACAATGAGCAGTTCTTC; CDR3aa: CASSPQGGAYNEQFF
abundance: once; d_gene: TRBD1; j_gene: TRBJ1-5; v_gene: TRBV3-1/TRBV3-2; CDR3nt: TGTGCCAGCCCCCTGAACCGGGACAGCACCAATCAGCCCCAGCATTTT; CDR3aa: CASPLNRDSTNQPQHF
abundance: -; d_gene: TRBD1; j_gene: TRBJ1-1; v_gene: TRBV7-9; CDR3nt: TGTGCCAGCAGCTTAGAGACAGGGTCTGAAGCTTTCTTT; CDR3aa: CASSLETGSEAFF
abundance: -; d_gene: -; j_gene: TRBJ2-7; v_gene: TRBV18; CDR3nt: TGTGCCAGCTCACCACGGCCCCGTTCCTACGAGCAGTACTTC; CDR3aa: CASSPRPRSYEQYF
abundance: -; d_gene: TRBD1; j_gene: TRBJ1-5; v_gene: TRBV2; CDR3nt: TGTGCCAGCAGTGACGACAGGGTAGGCAATCAGCCCCAGCATTTT; CDR3aa: CASSDDRVGNQPQHF
abundance: -; d_gene: TRBD1; j_gene: TRBJ2-7; v_gene: TRBV19; CDR3nt: TGTGCCAGTAGTACCGTGGCCTTCGGTGACAGGGCCTATTCCTACGAGCAGTACTTC; CDR3aa: CASSTVAFGDRAYSYEQYF
abundance: -; d_gene: -; j_gene: TRBJ2-2; v_gene: TRBV4-2; CDR3nt: TGTGCCAGCAGCCCGGACTTAGTCTCGAATCTTGGGGAGCTGTTTTTT; CDR3aa: CASSPDLVSNLGELFF
abundance: -; d_gene: -; j_gene: TRBJ1-3; v_gene: TRBV3-1/TRBV3-2; CDR3nt: TGTGCCAGCAGCCTCATCCTGAACGCTGAGAACACCATATATTTT; CDR3aa: CASSLILNAENTIYF
abundance: -; d_gene: TRBD2; j_gene: TRBJ2-7; v_gene: TRBV28; CDR3nt: TGTGCCAGCAGTACCACCGCCGGGGGGAGAAACTACGAGCAGTACTTC; CDR3aa: CASSTTAGGRNYEQYF
abundance: -; d_gene: -; j_gene: TRBJ1-2; v_gene: TRBV12-3/TRBV12-4; CDR3nt: TGTGCCAGCAGTCCTACAGGGAACTATGGCTACACCTTC; CDR3aa: CASSPTGNYGYTF
abundance: -; d_gene: TRBD1; j_gene: TRBJ2-5; v_gene: TRBV5-5; CDR3nt: TGTGCCAGCAGTTTCGGACAGGGGGACATGGAGACCCAGTACTTC; CDR3aa: CASSFGQGDMETQYF
abundance: -; d_gene: -; j_gene: TRBJ2-2; v_gene: TRBV18; CDR3nt: TGTGCCAGCTCACCAGGTAGCGCCACCGGGGAGCTGTTTTTT; CDR3aa: CASSPGSATGELFF
abundance: -; d_gene: TRBD1; j_gene: TRBJ1-6; v_gene: TRBV6-5; CDR3nt: TGTGCCAGCACTTCGGAGGGACAGAAGAATTCACCCCTCCACTTT; CDR3aa: CASTSEGQKNSPLHF
abundance: -; d_gene: -; j_gene: TRBJ2-3; v_gene: TRBV28; CDR3nt: TGTGCCAGCAGTCCCCCACGGGCGGGGCTTAGCACAGATACGCAGTATTTT; CDR3aa: CASSPPRAGLSTDTQYF
abundance: -; d_gene: -; j_gene: TRBJ2-3; v_gene: TRBV18; CDR3nt: TGTGCCAGCTCACCAGGTCTAGGTGCTAGCACAGATACGCAGTATTTT; CDR3aa: CASSPGLGASTDTQYF
abundance: -; d_gene: TRBD1; j_gene: TRBJ1-6; v_gene: TRBV28; CDR3nt: TGTGCCAGCAGGGGGACAGGGGGCTATAATTCACCCCTCCACTTT; CDR3aa: CASRGTGGYNSPLHF
abundance: -; d_gene: -; j_gene: TRBJ1-1; v_gene: TRBV7-8; CDR3nt: TGTGCCAGCAGCTCCTTCGCGGGGACCACTGAAGCTTTCTTT; CDR3aa: CASSSFAGTTEAFF
abundance: -; d_gene: TRBD1; j_gene: TRBJ2-1; v_gene: TRBV27; CDR3nt: TGTGCCAGCAGTACTACCGGGACAGGGGGCTTCAATGAGCAGTTCTTC; CDR3aa: CASSTTGTGGFNEQFF
abundance: -; d_gene: -; j_gene: TRBJ2-6; v_gene: TRBV18; CDR3nt: TGTGCCAGCTCACCAGCGGTTACATGGGTCCTCCGGGAAGCTGGGGCCAACGTCCTGACTTTC; CDR3aa: CASSPAVTWVLREAGANVLTF
abundance: -; d_gene: TRBD1; j_gene: TRBJ1-2; v_gene: TRBV5-1; CDR3nt: TGCGCCAGCAGTCCCACAGGGGGAGAAGGCTACACCTTC; CDR3aa: CASSPTGGEGYTF
abundance: -; d_gene: -; j_gene: TRBJ1-1; v_gene: TRBV28; CDR3nt: TGTGCCAGCATGGAGGGGAGGGAAACTGAAGCTTTCTTT; CDR3aa: CASMEGRETEAFF
abundance: -; d_gene: -; j_gene: TRBJ2-1; v_gene: TRBV7-9; CDR3nt: TGTGCCAGCAGCTTATCACAGGGAGGGGGTAGACGCTTCTTC; CDR3aa: CASSLSQGGGRRFF
abundance: -; d_gene: TRBD1; j_gene: TRBJ1-1; v_gene: TRBV10-1; CDR3nt: TGCGCCAGCACCAGCGAGGGGGCCACAGGTTCTGAAGCTTTCTTT; CDR3aa: CASTSEGATGSEAFF
abundance: -; d_gene: -; j_gene: TRBJ2-1; v_gene: TRBV6-5; CDR3nt: TGTGCCAGCAGGGGGCTATCCTACAATGAGCAGTTCTTC; CDR3aa: CASRGLSYNEQFF
abundance: few; d_gene: -; j_gene: TRBJ1-5; v_gene: TRBV5-1; CDR3nt: TGCGCCAGCAGCTTGGAGTCGGGGAGGAATCAGCCCCAGCATTTT; CDR3aa: CASSLESGRNQPQHF
abundance: -; d_gene: TRBD2; j_gene: TRBJ2-2; v_gene: TRBV19; CDR3nt: TGTGCCAGTCATATACACCGGGAGGTCGGGGAGCTGTTTTTT; CDR3aa: CASHIHREVGELFF
abundance: -; d_gene: TRBD1; j_gene: TRBJ1-5; v_gene: TRBV3-1/TRBV3-2; CDR3nt: TGTGCCAGCAGCCAAGGCCCGGGACAGGGGGCCGCTCAGCCCCAGCATTTT; CDR3aa: CASSQGPGQGAAQPQHF
abundance: -; d_gene: TRBD2; j_gene: TRBJ2-1; v_gene: TRBV7-2; CDR3nt: TGTGCCAGCAGCTTAGCTAGCGGGGGGTTGCGGCAGTTCTTC; CDR3aa: CASSLASGGLRQFF